Listed below are T cell receptor beta chains from one sample, sequenced in a study of CD8 T cells in Susac syndrome. TCRdb ran MiXCR on the immunoSEQ multiplex PCR reads and lists one entry per CDR3 protein. The table lists roughly 400,000 distinct CDR3 sequences, around 85% of them singletons. Sequences were obtained from CD8+ T cells from PBMCs. These receptors were obtained from a human donor with multiple sclerosis. Each CDR3 is given with its conserved first and last residue. Fields, in order: V gene, clone size, D gene, J gene, CDR3 length, CDR3 DNA, CDR3 protein. A D gene is named only where the DNA matches it firmly. Clone sizes are given selectively: once, few, many, or a class where the clone is expanded.

>TRBV6-6|-|-|TRBJ2-7|11
TGTGCCAGCGGACCTGTTATGCAGCAGTACTTC
CASGPVMQQYF
>TRBV27|few|-|TRBJ1-1|14
TGTGCCAGCAGCCGCTTGGGGGGCAACACTGAAGCTTTCTTT
CASSRLGGNTEAFF
>TRBV27|few|-|TRBJ2-1|13
TGTGCCAGCAGCGGGACTTCCTACAATGAGCAGTTCTTC
CASSGTSYNEQFF
>TRBV6-1|few|-|TRBJ1-2|12
TGTGCCAGCAGTGACAGTGGATATGGCTACACCTTC
CASSDSGYGYTF
>TRBV7-9|-|-|TRBJ2-3|15
TGTGCCAGCAGCTTAGCGGACCAGAGCACAGATACGCAGTATTTT
CASSLADQSTDTQYF
>TRBV12-3/TRBV12-4|-|-|TRBJ2-1|14
TGTGCCAGCAGTTTAATCCGGGGTTGGGATGAGCAGTTCTTC
CASSLIRGWDEQFF
>TRBV4-1|-|-|TRBJ1-2|13
TGCGCCAGCAGCCCGAATGTGAGGGATGGCTACACCTTC
CASSPNVRDGYTF
>TRBV30|-|-|TRBJ1-2|16
TGTGCCTGGTCCTCGGACGTCGGCATTATTAACTATGGCTACACCTTC
CAWSSDVGIINYGYTF
>TRBV10-3|-|TRBD1|TRBJ2-1|15
TGTGCCATCAGTGACGGGACAGGGGTCGACAATGAGCAGTTCTTC
CAISDGTGVDNEQFF
>TRBV27|once|TRBD1|TRBJ1-6|15
TGTGCCAGCAGTTTATCGGGACAGTATAATTCACCCCTCCACTTT
CASSLSGQYNSPLHF
>TRBV5-1|-|-|TRBJ2-7|13
TGCGCCAGCAGCTTGTATAGCGTCCAGGAGCAGTACTTC
CASSLYSVQEQYF
>TRBV4-1|-|-|TRBJ1-2|17
TGCGCCAGCAGCCAAGATCTTGGACAGCTTTCTAACTATGGCTACACCTTC
CASSQDLGQLSNYGYTF
>TRBV28|-|-|TRBJ2-1|11
TGTGCCAGCAAGAGGGGAACTGAGCAGTTCTTC
CASKRGTEQFF
>TRBV6-5|-|-|TRBJ2-3|20
TGTGCCAGCAGTTACTCAAGCCTCCGATTAGCGGATACTAGCACAGATACGCAGTATTTT
CASSYSSLRLADTSTDTQYF